This is a list of T cell receptor beta chains from one sample in a study of blood T cell repertoires in COVID-19. Some clones are missing from TCRdb's copy, which holds only in-frame ones; the method was immunoSEQ multiplex PCR. The sample holds under 300,000 clones, more than 80% seen once. What was sequenced was peripheral blood. All receptors derive from a human donor in a cohort sampled during active COVID-19. CDR3s include the opening cysteine and the closing phenylalanine or tryptophan. A D gene is named only where the DNA matches it firmly. Clone sizes are given selectively: once, few, many, or a class where the clone is expanded.

cdr3_length | j_call | v_call | d_call | clone_size | cdr3_nt | cdr3_aa
14 | TRBJ2-7 | TRBV20-1 | TRBD2 | - | TGCAGTGCCAGTAGCGGGAGGGCCCCCAGCGAGCAGTACTTC | CSASSGRAPSEQYF
16 | TRBJ2-4 | TRBV5-1 | TRBD1 | - | TGCGCCAGCAGCTGGGGGACAGACATAGCCAAAAACATTCAGTACTTC | CASSWGTDIAKNIQYF
14 | TRBJ1-1 | TRBV5-6 | - | - | TGTGCCAGCAGCGGAAGGACAGCCTTATCTGAAGCTTTCTTT | CASSGRTALSEAFF
18 | TRBJ1-2 | TRBV5-6 | TRBD1 | - | TGTGCCAGCAGCTTCGATGGAGCAGGGGGAGTCCCAAACTATGGCTACACCTTC | CASSFDGAGGVPNYGYTF
14 | TRBJ2-3 | TRBV5-5 | - | - | TGTGCCAGCAGCCCGGGGGGCGGAGGGGATACGCAGTATTTT | CASSPGGGGDTQYF
19 | TRBJ2-3 | TRBV7-2 | TRBD2 | - | TGTGCCAGCAGCTTAAAGTGGGCGGGAGGGAGAGGATGGACAGATACGCAGTATTTT | CASSLKWAGGRGWTDTQYF
14 | TRBJ1-5 | TRBV24-1 | - | - | TGTGCCACCTCCCGGGGGAATAGCAATCAGCCCCAGCATTTT | CATSRGNSNQPQHF
16 | TRBJ1-6 | TRBV5-1 | - | - | TGCGCCAGCAGCTTGGGGCAGGGCCATAATAATTCACCCCTCCACTTT | CASSLGQGHNNSPLHF
14 | TRBJ1-1 | TRBV5-1 | TRBD1 | few | TGCGCCAGCAGCGTTACAGGGGATTACACTGAAGCTTTCTTT | CASSVTGDYTEAFF
16 | TRBJ2-5 | TRBV7-6 | - | - | TGTGCCAGCAGCCCCCGAGGGCCAGACGTGAGAGAGACCCAGTACTTC | CASSPRGPDVRETQYF
13 | TRBJ2-7 | TRBV11-2 | - | once | TGTGCCAGCAGCCGCACTAGCTCCTACGAGCAGTACTTC | CASSRTSSYEQYF
15 | TRBJ2-2 | TRBV19 | - | once | TGTGCCAGTAGTATTTCCGTCAGGAACACCGGGGAGCTGTTTTTT | CASSISVRNTGELFF
17 | TRBJ1-3 | TRBV9 | - | - | TGTGCCAGCAGCCCAAAAGGGCCCGGACTCTCTGGAAACACCATATATTTT | CASSPKGPGLSGNTIYF
15 | TRBJ2-1 | TRBV11-2 | TRBD2 | - | TGTGCCAGCAGCTTAGGAGCGGGGAGGATCGATGAGCAGTTCTTC | CASSLGAGRIDEQFF
15 | TRBJ2-7 | TRBV4-2 | TRBD1 | - | TGTGCCAGCAGCCAAGTTGGGACAGGAGTATACGAGCAGTACTTC | CASSQVGTGVYEQYF
13 | TRBJ1-2 | TRBV6-5 | - | - | TGTGCCACCCAACCAAACAGGGACTATGGCTACACCTTC | CATQPNRDYGYTF
14 | TRBJ2-7 | TRBV7-2 | TRBD1 | - | TGTGCCAGCAGTACGACAGGGAGCTCCTACGAGCAGTACTTC | CASSTTGSSYEQYF
13 | TRBJ2-1 | TRBV7-9 | - | - | TGTGCCAGCAGCATGACTGGTTTTAATGAGCAGTTCTTC | CASSMTGFNEQFF
12 | TRBJ2-1 | TRBV24-1 | - | - | TGTGCCACCTCCGACCCCTCCGGGGAGCAGTTCTTC | CATSDPSGEQFF
15 | TRBJ2-3 | TRBV2 | TRBD1 | - | TGTGCCAGCAGTGAATCGGGACAGGGTGTGAATACGCAGTATTTT | CASSESGQGVNTQYF
16 | TRBJ2-2 | TRBV3-1/TRBV3-2 | - | - | TGTGCCAGCAGCCAAGAACAGGGTTTTAACACCGGGGAGCTGTTTTTT | CASSQEQGFNTGELFF
17 | TRBJ2-2 | TRBV30 | - | - | TGTGCCTGGGGATCACCACCTCCAGGGGTCGGGGCCGGGGAGCTGTTTTTT | CAWGSPPPGVGAGELFF
15 | TRBJ2-3 | TRBV19 | - | - | TGTGCCAGTAGTATACAACAGGGTAGCACAGATACGCAGTATTTT | CASSIQQGSTDTQYF
15 | TRBJ2-7 | TRBV28 | TRBD1 | - | TGTGCCAGCAGTCCGGCAGGGACAGGGGTGGGCGAGCAGTACTTC | CASSPAGTGVGEQYF
13 | TRBJ1-4 | TRBV6-5 | - | - | TGTGCCAGCAGTTACTCTGGGAGGGAAAAACTGTTTTTT | CASSYSGREKLFF
15 | TRBJ1-4 | TRBV6-5 | - | - | TGTGCCAGCAGTTACGCGGGCTGGGATAATGAAAAACTGTTTTTT | CASSYAGWDNEKLFF
17 | TRBJ1-2 | TRBV9 | TRBD1 | - | TGTGCCAGCAGCGTAGCTTTGGAGCGACAGGGACACTATGGCTACACCTTC | CASSVALERQGHYGYTF
17 | TRBJ2-1 | TRBV27 | - | - | TGTGCCAGCAGTTTATCCTGGGACTTTTACTCCTACAATGAGCAGTTCTTC | CASSLSWDFYSYNEQFF
14 | TRBJ1-6 | TRBV20-1 | - | - | TGCAGTGCTAGTCTCGGGGACTATAATTCACCCCTCCACTTT | CSASLGDYNSPLHF
14 | TRBJ1-6 | TRBV2 | - | - | TGTGCCAGCAGTGAAGACGTAGGAGGTTCACCCCTCCACTTT | CASSEDVGGSPLHF
15 | TRBJ1-1 | TRBV5-5 | - | - | TGTGCCAGCAGCCACGTAGGGAGGACGAACACTGAAGCTTTCTTT | CASSHVGRTNTEAFF
15 | TRBJ2-7 | TRBV6-6 | TRBD1 | - | TGTGCCAGCAGTTACGGGGAGACAGGGGGCGACGAGCAGTACTTC | CASSYGETGGDEQYF
16 | TRBJ1-3 | TRBV4-1 | - | - | TGCGCCAGCAGCCGCCTGCCAGGGAATTCTGGAAACACCATATATTTT | CASSRLPGNSGNTIYF
16 | TRBJ1-2 | TRBV27 | - | - | TGTGCCAGCAGATGGCAGAAATGGTTTGAGGAGGATGGCTACACCTTC | CASRWQKWFEEDGYTF
14 | TRBJ1-1 | TRBV4-1 | - | once | TGCGCCAGCAGCCAAGTTGGGCAGAACACTGAAGCTTTCTTT | CASSQVGQNTEAFF
15 | TRBJ2-2 | TRBV7-2 | - | - | TGTGCCAGCAGCTTAGGAGGCCCGAACACCGGGGAGCTGTTTTTT | CASSLGGPNTGELFF
15 | TRBJ2-7 | TRBV7-9 | - | - | TGTGCCAGCAGCCCTCCGACCCAGGGATCCTACGAGCAGTACTTC | CASSPPTQGSYEQYF
14 | TRBJ2-5 | TRBV19 | - | - | TGTGCCAGTAGTATAAATCGAGGCCAAGAGACCCAGTACTTC | CASSINRGQETQYF
14 | TRBJ1-2 | TRBV5-1 | - | once | TGCGCCAGCAGCTCCAACGGGGGAATGAGTGGCTACACCTTC | CASSSNGGMSGYTF
17 | TRBJ2-6 | TRBV19 | TRBD1 | - | TGTGCCAGTAGAGCTCACAGGGGCGGCTCTGGGGCCAACGTCCTGACTTTC | CASRAHRGGSGANVLTF
13 | TRBJ1-5 | TRBV2 | TRBD1 | - | TGTGCCACCAAGGGGACAGGGGATCAGCCCCAGCATTTT | CATKGTGDQPQHF
15 | TRBJ2-5 | TRBV7-6 | TRBD2 | - | TGTGCCAGCAGTCTCACTAGCGGGGGGGCCGAGACCCAGTACTTC | CASSLTSGGAETQYF
17 | TRBJ2-7 | TRBV4-2 | - | - | TGTGCCAGCAGCCAAGGATATCTAAGAAAGAGATCCTACGAGCAGTACTTC | CASSQGYLRKRSYEQYF
13 | TRBJ2-7 | TRBV18 | TRBD1 | - | TGTGCCAGCTCCCAAGACAGGGTCGGCGAGCAGTACTTC | CASSQDRVGEQYF
13 | TRBJ2-2 | TRBV6-5 | - | - | TGTGCCAGCAGTTACTTAGAGACCGGGGAGCTGTTTTTT | CASSYLETGELFF
15 | TRBJ1-3 | TRBV28 | - | - | TGTGCCAGCAGTTGGGCGGGGAGGGCTGGAAACACCATATATTTT | CASSWAGRAGNTIYF
17 | TRBJ2-1 | TRBV28 | TRBD2 | - | TGTGCCAGCAGTTTATCCGTCTCGGGAGGGGTTTACAATGAGCAGTTCTTC | CASSLSVSGGVYNEQFF
15 | TRBJ1-4 | TRBV27 | TRBD1 | - | TGTGCCAGCAGTGGCCCGGGACAGGGAGGCGAAAAACTGTTTTTT | CASSGPGQGGEKLFF
15 | TRBJ1-1 | TRBV19 | - | - | TGTGCCAGTAGTCCCGGGACGGACTACGACACTGAAGCTTTCTTT | CASSPGTDYDTEAFF
13 | TRBJ2-2 | TRBV30 | - | few | TGTGCCTGGAGCCGAAGGAGGACCGGGGAGCTGTTTTTT | CAWSRRRTGELFF
13 | TRBJ2-1 | TRBV29-1 | - | - | TGCAGCGTTGGCCAGCGGACTGACAATGAGCAGTTCTTC | CSVGQRTDNEQFF
17 | TRBJ2-2 | TRBV5-5 | TRBD2 | - | TGTGCCAGCAGCTTGTCTAGCGGGCTGCGAGACACCGGGGAGCTGTTTTTT | CASSLSSGLRDTGELFF
14 | TRBJ2-1 | TRBV18 | TRBD1 | - | TGTGCCAGCTCTCGGGGACAGGGGAGGGATGAGCAGTTCTTC | CASSRGQGRDEQFF
14 | TRBJ1-2 | TRBV6-5 | - | - | TGTGCCAGCAGTTACTCGGGGACTTATTATGGCTACACCTTC | CASSYSGTYYGYTF
15 | TRBJ2-3 | TRBV5-8 | - | - | TGTGCCAGCAGCTCAAGACTAAAAAGCACAGATACGCAGTATTTT | CASSSRLKSTDTQYF
14 | TRBJ2-3 | TRBV5-1 | TRBD1 | - | TGCGCCAGCAGCCCTGGGACAGTCGGGGATACGCAGTATTTT | CASSPGTVGDTQYF